This TCR beta chain was obtained from a study of Ad26.COV2.S vaccination and SARS-CoV-2 variants. On the study more broadly: Participant was drawn from the COV1001 Ad26.COV2.S trial arm. Recipients of Ad26.COV2.S got it intramuscularly, once or twice 56 days apart.

Study-level points and caveats: Measurements of TCR breadth and depth may have given underestimates of the total T cell responses. People who got the vaccine had more spike-specific TCR breadth than people who got placebo.

The method was immunoSEQ multiplex PCR; TCRdb's version includes in-frame clones alone and lacks a portion of them. The data show around 420,000 clones, with around 89% seen just once and less than 4% held by the top ten. Documented treatment: about 20 received Ad26.COV2.S at low or high dose, single or two shots; about 5 received placebo; per-sample allocation not given. After the first vaccine or placebo injection, samples were drawn on day 63. With regard to this clone: Its antigen is still unknown.

Material: peripheral blood, obtained in a trial of Ad26.COV2.S vaccine versus placebo. This clonotype originated in a person between 18 and 60 years old who received the Ad26.COV2.S COVID-19 vaccine or a placebo.

This CDR3 reads CASSGGTEVYTQYF. The CDR3 DNA reads as TGTGCCAGCAGTGGGGGAACTGAGGTCTATACGCAGTATTTT. This rearrangement joins TRBV2 to TRBJ2-3; D uncertain. The CDR3 spans 14 residues. Germline CDR1 and CDR2: SNHLY and FYNNEI. Trimming shortened V by 4 bases and J by 7 bases, and 15 bases separated the two germline ends.